These T cell receptor beta chains were read from a single sample in a study of shared clonotypes between healthy human individuals. Repertoires were generated with immunoSEQ multiplex PCR, while TCRdb's copy carries only in-frame clones and drops some. The sample contains more than 450,000 clones, 79% of which appear only once. The sequenced sample was PBMCs. The receptors here all came from a woman in her thirties or forties in good health. Some clones in this sample may be carry-over from other donors' samples. The CDR3 runs from the conserved cysteine through the conserved F or W. Fields, in order: CDR3 protein, CDR3 DNA, D gene, clone size, V gene, J gene. A D gene is named only where the DNA matches it firmly. Clone size is not always given. Where it is, it says once, few, many or a class for expanded clones.

CASSSQGSVQPQHF	TGTGCCAGCAGTTCACAGGGTTCGGTTCAGCCCCAGCATTTT	.	.	TRBV27	TRBJ1-5
CASSLFLGPNNEQFF	TGCGCCAGCAGCCTTTTTTTGGGACCCAACAATGAGCAGTTCTTC	.	.	TRBV4-1	TRBJ2-1
CARTRARNTEAFF	TGTGCCAGGACCAGAGCCAGAAACACTGAAGCTTTCTTT	.	few	TRBV2	TRBJ1-1
CASSPEGLTNEKLFF	TGTGCCAGCAGCCCCGAGGGGCTAACTAATGAAAAACTGTTTTTT	.	.	TRBV11-1	TRBJ1-4
CASSLELRETQYF	TGTGCCAGCAGCTTGGAACTCCGCGAGACCCAGTACTTC	.	few	TRBV5-4	TRBJ2-5
CAWSAWTSGTPDTQYF	TGTGCCTGGAGTGCCTGGACTAGCGGGACCCCAGATACGCAGTATTTT	TRBD2	.	TRBV30	TRBJ2-3
CASSLGAPYEQYF	TGTGCCAGCAGTTTAGGGGCTCCCTACGAGCAGTACTTC	.	.	TRBV28	TRBJ2-7
CASSVSTGQNLYEQYF	TGTGCCAGCAGCGTTAGCACCGGACAGAACCTCTACGAGCAGTACTTC	.	.	TRBV7-8	TRBJ2-7
CASSPPLQGTRSYEQYF	TGTGCCAGCAGCCCCCCCCTCCAGGGGACTAGATCCTACGAGCAGTACTTC	.	.	TRBV21-1	TRBJ2-7
CASSERWQGSNQPQHF	TGTGCCAGCAGTGAAAGGTGGCAGGGGAGCAATCAGCCCCAGCATTTT	.	.	TRBV6-1	TRBJ1-5
CASSEPGQPVDYEQYF	TGTGCCAGCAGCGAACCGGGGCAGCCGGTAGACTACGAGCAGTACTTC	.	.	TRBV6-1	TRBJ2-7
CASSTPGSNQPQHF	TGTGCCAGCAGTACGCCTGGTAGCAATCAGCCCCAGCATTTT	.	once	TRBV28	TRBJ1-5
CASSRGLAASTDTQYF	TGTGCCAGCAGCCGGGGACTAGCGGCTAGCACAGATACGCAGTATTTT	TRBD2	.	TRBV13	TRBJ2-3
CASSKASPSSSYNEQFF	TGTGCCAGCAGCAAAGCGTCTCCGTCCAGCTCCTACAATGAGCAGTTCTTC	.	.	TRBV7-3	TRBJ2-1
CASSLRDREGYTF	TGCGCCAGCAGCTTGAGGGACAGGGAAGGCTACACCTTC	TRBD1	.	TRBV5-1	TRBJ1-2
CASSLGGRRDTEAFF	TGTGCCAGCAGCTTAGGAGGGCGCAGGGACACTGAAGCTTTCTTT	.	few	TRBV7-9	TRBJ1-1
CASSRVRENTIYF	TGTGCCAGTAGCAGGGTTAGAGAAAACACCATATATTTT	.	many	TRBV19	TRBJ1-3
CAIGGTYNEQFF	TGTGCCATCGGGGGGACCTACAATGAGCAGTTCTTC	.	.	TRBV10-3	TRBJ2-1
CASSPGGSGRVWNEQYF	TGTGCCAGCTCACCCGGAGGTAGCGGGAGGGTGTGGAACGAGCAGTACTTC	TRBD2	.	TRBV18	TRBJ2-7
CASRATSSYNEQFF	TGTGCCAGCAGGGCGACTAGCTCTTACAATGAGCAGTTCTTC	TRBD2	.	TRBV2	TRBJ2-1
CASSLPSRTGELFF	TGTGCCAGCAGTTTACCGTCTCGGACCGGGGAGCTGTTTTTT	.	.	TRBV28	TRBJ2-2
CASSQSKGQPLTYEQYF	TGCGCCAGCAGTCAATCGAAAGGACAGCCGTTGACCTACGAGCAGTACTTC	.	.	TRBV23-1	TRBJ2-7
CASSRFGQGVFDTGELFF	TGTGCCAGCTCCCGATTCGGACAGGGCGTTTTCGACACCGGGGAGCTGTTTTTT	TRBD1	.	TRBV18	TRBJ2-2
CASSPGQGTEAFF	TGTGCCAGCAGCCCGGGACAGGGGACTGAAGCTTTCTTT	TRBD1	.	TRBV7-9	TRBJ1-1
CASSEGGFRSYEQYF	TGTGCCAGCAGTGAAGGGGGTTTCCGATCCTACGAGCAGTACTTC	.	.	TRBV2	TRBJ2-7
CASSLARGEQYF	TGTGCCAGCAGCCTCGCCAGGGGCGAGCAGTACTTC	.	.	TRBV11-1	TRBJ2-7
CASSSGRGSMNTEAFF	TGTGCCAGCAGCTCTGGGAGGGGGAGCATGAACACTGAAGCTTTCTTT	.	.	TRBV5-4	TRBJ1-1
CSVAPGTEYEQYF	TGCAGCGTTGCCCCCGGGACAGAGTACGAGCAGTACTTC	TRBD1	.	TRBV29-1	TRBJ2-7
CASSSGPSGYNEQFF	TGTGCCAGCTCTTCAGGACCTAGCGGATACAATGAGCAGTTCTTC	TRBD2	.	TRBV7-2	TRBJ2-1
CASSPHWTSDEQFF	TGTGCCAGCAGTCCCCACTGGACTAGCGATGAGCAGTTCTTC	TRBD2	once	TRBV6-5	TRBJ2-1
CASSDNSYEQYF	TGCGCCAGCAGCGACAACTCCTACGAGCAGTACTTC	.	once	TRBV5-1	TRBJ2-7
CATSRGDFSTDTQYF	TGTGCCACCAGCAGAGGGGACTTCTCCACAGATACGCAGTATTTT	.	.	TRBV15	TRBJ2-3
CASSDRDRLSYEQYF	TGTGCCAGCAGCGACCGGGACAGGCTTTCCTACGAGCAGTACTTC	TRBD1	.	TRBV7-9	TRBJ2-7
CASRTTSNTGELFF	TGTGCCAGCCGGACTACCTCGAACACCGGGGAGCTGTTTTTT	.	.	TRBV2	TRBJ2-2
CASSVLAEPYNEQFF	TGTGCCAGCAGCGTCCTAGCGGAACCCTACAATGAGCAGTTCTTC	TRBD2	.	TRBV9	TRBJ2-1
CASSQTVRANEKLFF	TGTGCCAGCAGCCAAACAGTAAGGGCTAATGAAAAACTGTTTTTT	.	.	TRBV4-2	TRBJ1-4
CASSLRSGGPDGELFF	TGCGCCAGCAGCTTACGGTCGGGAGGCCCGGATGGGGAGCTGTTTTTT	TRBD2	.	TRBV5-1	TRBJ2-2
CASSPNGLYTRSGNTIYF	TGTGCCAGCAGTCCCAACGGGTTGTACACTCGCTCTGGAAACACCATATATTTT	.	.	TRBV7-6	TRBJ1-3
CAWGGDRVPGSYGYTF	TGTGCCTGGGGGGGGGACAGGGTACCTGGATCCTATGGCTACACCTTC	TRBD1	.	TRBV30	TRBJ1-2
CASSQRRDYEQYF	TGTGCCAGCAGCCAGAGGAGAGACTACGAGCAGTACTTC	.	.	TRBV5-4	TRBJ2-7
CASSLSQESSGANVLTF	TGCGCCAGCAGCTTGAGCCAGGAAAGCTCTGGGGCCAACGTCCTGACTTTC	.	.	TRBV5-1	TRBJ2-6
CASSRNRGNTEAFF	TGTGCCAGCAGCCGTAACAGGGGGAACACTGAAGCTTTCTTT	TRBD1	.	TRBV7-6	TRBJ1-1
CAWSVPLGTYEQYF	TGTGCCTGGAGTGTACCTCTGGGGACCTACGAGCAGTACTTC	.	.	TRBV30	TRBJ2-7
CASSQDSGANVLTF	TGCGCCAGCAGCCAAGATTCTGGGGCCAACGTCCTGACTTTC	.	many	TRBV4-1	TRBJ2-6
CASSFFGANTGELFF	TGTGCCAGCAGTTTCTTCGGCGCGAACACCGGGGAGCTGTTTTTT	.	.	TRBV2	TRBJ2-2
CATRWEINQPQHF	TGTGCCACCCGGTGGGAGATCAATCAGCCCCAGCATTTT	.	.	TRBV2	TRBJ1-5
CASSGSSGRVDEQFF	TGCGCCAGCAGTGGGTCCAGCGGGAGGGTCGATGAGCAGTTCTTC	TRBD2	.	TRBV10-1	TRBJ2-1
CASRRGQNNQPQHF	TGTGCCAGCAGGAGGGGACAGAACAATCAGCCCCAGCATTTT	TRBD1	few	TRBV6-6	TRBJ1-5
CASSGSIGRGTDTQYF	TGTGCCAGCTCAGGGAGTATAGGACGCGGCACAGATACGCAGTATTTT	.	.	TRBV18	TRBJ2-3
CASSPRGDSGNTIYF	TGCGCCAGCAGCCCGAGGGGGGACTCTGGAAACACCATATATTTT	.	.	TRBV5-1	TRBJ1-3
CASSQLANYNEQFF	TGTGCCAGCAGCCAACTGGCTAATTACAATGAGCAGTTCTTC	.	.	TRBV14	TRBJ2-1
CSVDTGGVTGELFF	TGCAGCGTTGACACAGGGGGAGTCACCGGGGAGCTGTTTTTT	TRBD1	.	TRBV29-1	TRBJ2-2
CASSWVSSYNEQFF	TGTGCCAGCAGTTGGGTTAGCTCCTACAATGAGCAGTTCTTC	.	few	TRBV27	TRBJ2-1
CASSLMLLAGSYNEQFF	TGTGCCAGCAGCTTGATGTTGTTAGCGGGCTCCTACAATGAGCAGTTCTTC	TRBD2	.	TRBV5-6	TRBJ2-1
CASSLAGGRFEQYF	TGCGCCAGCAGCTTGGCCGGGGGGCGGTTCGAGCAGTACTTC	.	.	TRBV5-1	TRBJ2-7
CSGERNTDTQYF	TGCAGCGGGGAAAGGAACACAGATACGCAGTATTTT	.	.	TRBV29-1	TRBJ2-3
CASIGKGSTEAFF	TGTGCCAGTATAGGAAAGGGGTCCACTGAAGCTTTCTTT	.	.	TRBV19	TRBJ1-1
CASSLNPSRPTEAFF	TGTGCCAGCAGCTTAAACCCGTCCAGACCTACTGAAGCTTTCTTT	.	.	TRBV7-3	TRBJ1-1
CAWRVSGTGSHNEQFF	TGTGCCTGGAGGGTTTCCGGGACAGGGAGTCACAATGAGCAGTTCTTC	TRBD1	.	TRBV30	TRBJ2-1